This T cell receptor beta chain is drawn from a study of cytomegalovirus exposure and HLA in healthy donors. Researchers ran the PCR with 60 Vbeta and 13 Jbeta primers. TCRdb's copy holds only in-frame clones and misses some; the assay was immunoSEQ multiplex PCR. The sample records roughly 72,000 clones, 60% to 85% being singletons. The CDR3 contains 17 residues. Germline V lookup: CDR1 MDHEN, CDR2 SYDVKM. V shed 6 bases, J shed 8 bases, and the junction held 17 bases outside the gene matches. The chain uses TRBV28 and TRBJ1-2, with TRBD1 identical over 11 bases. The clonotype was recovered from a woman between 35 and 50 years old in good health and CMV-seropositive. The material sequenced was PBMCs. This chain's CDR3 is CASRGAGTGGAAGGYTF. The CDR3 nucleotides are TGTGCCAGCAGAGGGGCCGGGACAGGGGGGGCCGCGGGGGGCTACACCTTC.